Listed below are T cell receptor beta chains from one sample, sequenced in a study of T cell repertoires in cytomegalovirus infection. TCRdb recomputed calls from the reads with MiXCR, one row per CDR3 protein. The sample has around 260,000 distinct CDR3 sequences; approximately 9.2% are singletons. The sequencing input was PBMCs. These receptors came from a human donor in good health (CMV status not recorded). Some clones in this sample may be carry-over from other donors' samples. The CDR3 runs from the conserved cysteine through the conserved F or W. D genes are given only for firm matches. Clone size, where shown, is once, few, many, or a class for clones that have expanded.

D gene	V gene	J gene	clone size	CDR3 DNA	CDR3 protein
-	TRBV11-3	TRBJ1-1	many	TGTGCCAGCAGCTTAGGGGCGGGAAAAATGAACACTGAAGCTTTCTTT	CASSLGAGKMNTEAFF
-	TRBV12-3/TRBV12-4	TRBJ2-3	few	TGTGCCAGCAGTCCTTCACAAGCCTCAACAGATACGCAGTATTTT	CASSPSQASTDTQYF
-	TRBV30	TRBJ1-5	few	TGTGCCTGGAGTGCAGGGAGGAATCAGCCCCAGCATTTT	CAWSAGRNQPQHF
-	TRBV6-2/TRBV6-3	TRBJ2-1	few	TGTGCCAGCATCACGGCCGCGTCACCATGGAATGAGCAGTTCTTC	CASITAASPWNEQFF
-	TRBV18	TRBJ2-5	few	TGTGCCAGCTCACCCCGGGACCAGTACCAAGAGACCCAGTACTTC	CASSPRDQYQETQYF
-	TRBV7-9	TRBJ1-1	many	TGTGCCAGCAGCTCGTTGGAAGGGAACACTGAAGCTTTCTTT	CASSSLEGNTEAFF
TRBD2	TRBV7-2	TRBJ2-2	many	TGTGCCAGCCAACCGCCGGGACTAGCGGGAGGAGCAAACACCGGGGAGCTGTTTTTT	CASQPPGLAGGANTGELFF
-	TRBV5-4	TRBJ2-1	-	TGTGCCAGCAGTACGGACATGAGGGGATACAATGAGCAGTTCTTC	CASSTDMRGYNEQFF
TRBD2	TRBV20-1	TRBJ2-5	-	TGCAGTGCTAGTGGTCGGGGGGACGTGCATGAGACCCAGTACTTC	CSASGRGDVHETQYF
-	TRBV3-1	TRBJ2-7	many	TGTGCCAGCAGCCAAGGCAGGGACCCAGTAACTCGGCAGTACTTC	CASSQGRDPVTRQYF
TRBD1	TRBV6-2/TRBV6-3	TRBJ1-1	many	TGTGCCAGCAGAGATGGGACAGGGAGTGTGGAAGCTTTCTTT	CASRDGTGSVEAFF
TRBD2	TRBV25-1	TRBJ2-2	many	TGTGCCAGCAGTGAATCCCGACTAGCGGCTACCGGGGAGCTGTTTTTT	CASSESRLAATGELFF
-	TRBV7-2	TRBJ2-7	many	TGTGCCAGCAGCTCGATGAGGACAAGCTACGAGCAGTACTTC	CASSSMRTSYEQYF
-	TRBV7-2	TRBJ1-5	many	TGTGCCAGCAGCTTAGGTTATGACCCCAATCAGCCCCAGCATTTT	CASSLGYDPNQPQHF
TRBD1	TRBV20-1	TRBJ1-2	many	TGCAGTGCTCTCACAGGGGCCGGCTACACCTTC	CSALTGAGYTF
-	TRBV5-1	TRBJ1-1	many	TGCGCCAGCAGCTTAAGACAGGCCGGCAGGAACACTGAAGCTTTCTTT	CASSLRQAGRNTEAFF
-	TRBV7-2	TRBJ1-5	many	TGTGCCAGCAGCTCCGGGACAACCAGCAATCAGCCCCAGCATTTT	CASSSGTTSNQPQHF
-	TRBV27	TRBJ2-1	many	TGTGCCAGCAGTTTAAGGACGGCTAGTATTTACAATGAGCAGTTCTTC	CASSLRTASIYNEQFF
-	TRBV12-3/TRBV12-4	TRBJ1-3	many	TGTGCCAGCAGTCCTGACAGTGCCTCTGGAAACACCATATATTTT	CASSPDSASGNTIYF
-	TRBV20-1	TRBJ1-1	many	TGCAGTGCTCAAGGACAGAGGGACACTGAAGCTTTCTTT	CSAQGQRDTEAFF
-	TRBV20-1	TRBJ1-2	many	TGCAGTACTACTGGGGGAGGAGACTATGGCTACACCTTC	CSTTGGGDYGYTF
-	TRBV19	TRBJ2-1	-	TGTGCCAGTAGTATAGATCTGGGGCAGGGCAATGAGCAGTTCTTC	CASSIDLGQGNEQFF
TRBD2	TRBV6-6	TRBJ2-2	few	TGTGCCAGCAGTTACTCGACTAGCGGGGGGGGAGCCGGGGAGCTGTTTTTT	CASSYSTSGGGAGELFF
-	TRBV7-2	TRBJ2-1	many	TGTGCCAGCAGCCGGGGGTTTGGTGAGCAGTTCTTC	CASSRGFGEQFF
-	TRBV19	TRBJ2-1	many	TGTGCCAGTATGACGACAGGCCCAGGGAATGAGCAGTTCTTC	CASMTTGPGNEQFF
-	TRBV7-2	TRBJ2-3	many	TGTGCCAGCAGCTTAGCGCTGGGTCGGCAGGGGGATACGCAGTATTTT	CASSLALGRQGDTQYF
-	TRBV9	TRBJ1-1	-	TGTGCCAGCAGCGTAGGATGGATGAACACTGAAGCTTTCTTT	CASSVGWMNTEAFF
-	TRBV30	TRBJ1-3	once	TGTGCCTGGAGTGAAGATTTCTCTGGAAACACCATATATTTT	CAWSEDFSGNTIYF
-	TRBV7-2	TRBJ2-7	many	TGTGCCAGCAGCTTAGCGGCTGGGGAACGCGAGCAGTACTTC	CASSLAAGEREQYF
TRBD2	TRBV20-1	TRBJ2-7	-	TGCAGTGCTTCCCCGGGAGGAAGGGGCGAGCAGTACTTC	CSASPGGRGEQYF
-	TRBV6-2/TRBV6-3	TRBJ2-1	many	TGTGCCAGCAGTTACTCGAATATCTACAATGAGCAGTTCTTC	CASSYSNIYNEQFF
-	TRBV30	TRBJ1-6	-	TGTGCCTGGGTCGGAAGAGGTTCCCCCCTCCACTTT	CAWVGRGSPLHF
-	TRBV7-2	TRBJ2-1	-	TGTGCCAGCAGCACCCGCCTAGCTGCTGAGCAGTTCTTC	CASSTRLAAEQFF
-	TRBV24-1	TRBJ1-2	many	TGTGCCACCAGTGACGGCGTCAACAACTATGGCTACACCTTC	CATSDGVNNYGYTF
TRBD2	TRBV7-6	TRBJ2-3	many	TGTGCCAGCAGCTTAGGGGTAGCGGGCTCCACAGATACGCAGTATTTT	CASSLGVAGSTDTQYF
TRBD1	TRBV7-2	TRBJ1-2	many	TGTGCCAGCAGCCCTGGACAGGCGGCTAACTATGGCTACACCTTC	CASSPGQAANYGYTF
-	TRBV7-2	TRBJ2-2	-	TGTGCCAGCGTACGCGACGGGATCAAGGGGGAGCTGTTTTTT	CASVRDGIKGELFF
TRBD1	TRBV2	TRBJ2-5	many	TGTGCCAGCAGTTGGGGACAGGGGGGACAAGAGACCCAGTACTTC	CASSWGQGGQETQYF
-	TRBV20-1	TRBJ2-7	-	TGCAGTGCACTCCAGCGGCCGACCCCCGAGCAGTACTTC	CSALQRPTPEQYF
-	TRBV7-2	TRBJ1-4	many	TGTGCCAGCAGCTTAGGTGGAAGGGCAACTAATGAAAAACTGTTTTTT	CASSLGGRATNEKLFF
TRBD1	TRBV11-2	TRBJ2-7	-	TGTGCCAGCAGCCCTGGGACAGGGGGCGGCGAGCAGTACTTC	CASSPGTGGGEQYF
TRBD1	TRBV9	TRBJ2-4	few	TGTGCCAGCAGCGTAGGAGGGAAAGACAGGGTTGGAAACATTCAGTACTTC	CASSVGGKDRVGNIQYF
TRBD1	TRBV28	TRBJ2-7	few	TGTGCCAGCAGTCCGAACAGGGGGTTCTCCTACGAGCAGTACTTC	CASSPNRGFSYEQYF
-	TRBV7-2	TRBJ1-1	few	TGTGCCAGCAGCTTACATAAGAACCTGAGGAACACTGAAGCTTTCTTT	CASSLHKNLRNTEAFF
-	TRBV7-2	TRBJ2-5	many	TGTGCCAGCAGCCTCCTTAGTCGCCAGTACTTC	CASSLLSRQYF
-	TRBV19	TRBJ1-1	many	TGTGCCACATATGGACAGAGATACACTGAAGCTTTCTTT	CATYGQRYTEAFF
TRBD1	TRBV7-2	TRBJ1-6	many	TGTGCCAGCAGCTTGAGGGGACAGCCCTTTTCGGCCCTCCACTTT	CASSLRGQPFSALHF
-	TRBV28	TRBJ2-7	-	TGTGCCAGCAGTCCCGCGGGGTGGCAGTTATCCTACGAGCAGTACTTC	CASSPAGWQLSYEQYF
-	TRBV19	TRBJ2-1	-	TGTGCCAGTAGTTTTAGATCGGGTTCCTCCTACAATGAGCAGTTCTTC	CASSFRSGSSYNEQFF
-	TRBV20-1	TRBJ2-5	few	TGCAGTGCTAGCCGCGGACAGCTGCAAGAGACCCAGTACTTC	CSASRGQLQETQYF
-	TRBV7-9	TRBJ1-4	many	TGTGCCAGCAGCCAAGAAGGCGTGAGTCGGGCACGAACTAATGAAAAACTGTTTTTT	CASSQEGVSRARTNEKLFF
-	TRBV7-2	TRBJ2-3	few	TGTGCCAGCAGCTTAGTAACGGGCGAAGATACGCAGTATTTT	CASSLVTGEDTQYF
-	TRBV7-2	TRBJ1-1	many	TGTGCCAGCAGCTTAGAGGGCATTATCCCCCGACCTGGCACTGAAGCTTTCTTT	CASSLEGIIPRPGTEAFF
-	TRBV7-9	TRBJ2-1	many	TGTGCCAGCAGTCTCGGACAGTACAATGAGCAGTTCTTC	CASSLGQYNEQFF
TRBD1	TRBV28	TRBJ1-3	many	TGTGCCAGTTTTGAGGAAGGGGGCTTAGGAAACACCATATATTTT	CASFEEGGLGNTIYF
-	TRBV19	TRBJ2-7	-	TGTGCCAGTAGTATACCAGGGACCTACGAGCAGTACTTC	CASSIPGTYEQYF
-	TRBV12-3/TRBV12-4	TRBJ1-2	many	TGTGCCAGCACCCCCAGGGAGGCCCGTTTAAACTATGGCTACACCTTC	CASTPREARLNYGYTF
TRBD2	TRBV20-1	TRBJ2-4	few	TGCAGTGCCCCGGGACTAGCGGTAGCCAAAAACATTCAGTACTTC	CSAPGLAVAKNIQYF
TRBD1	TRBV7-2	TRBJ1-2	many	TGTGCCAGCAGCTTAGCCGGGGGACAGGGCGGCGGCTACACCTTC	CASSLAGGQGGGYTF
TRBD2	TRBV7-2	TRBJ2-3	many	TGTGCCAGCAGATATAGCGGGAGGGGGGCAGCAGATACGCAGTATTTT	CASRYSGRGAADTQYF